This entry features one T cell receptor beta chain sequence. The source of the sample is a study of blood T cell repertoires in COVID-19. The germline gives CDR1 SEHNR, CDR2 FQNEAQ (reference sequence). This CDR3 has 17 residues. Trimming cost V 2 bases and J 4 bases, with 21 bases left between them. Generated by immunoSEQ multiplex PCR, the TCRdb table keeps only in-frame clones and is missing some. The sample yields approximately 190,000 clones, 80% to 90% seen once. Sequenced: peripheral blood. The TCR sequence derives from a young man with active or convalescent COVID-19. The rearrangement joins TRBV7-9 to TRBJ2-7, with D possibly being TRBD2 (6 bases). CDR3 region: CASSLSGFGGGGYEQYF. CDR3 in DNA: TGTGCCAGCAGCTTATCGGGGTTCGGGGGAGGCGGGTACGAGCAGTACTTC.